This T cell receptor (beta chain) was recovered during a study of blood T cell repertoires in COVID-19. The germline V and J ends were trimmed by 4 bases and 4 bases, with 13 bases remaining between them. CDR1 and CDR2 (germline): MNHEY, SVGAGI. The CDR3 extends over 15 amino acids. The repertoire was sequenced with immunoSEQ multiplex PCR; TCRdb's copy has only in-frame clones and lacks some. The sample has roughly 200,000 clones; roughly 80% are singletons. Sequenced sample: peripheral blood. This clonotype was sampled from a human donor in a cohort sampled during active COVID-19. The chain uses TRBV6-5 and TRBJ2-2; a possible D gene is TRBD2 (5 bases). CDR3 amino acids: CASSLRRVSTGELFF. Here the CDR3 DNA reads TGTGCCAGCAGTTTGAGGCGGGTATCCACCGGGGAGCTGTTTTTT.